These 27 T cell receptor beta chains came from one sample sequenced in a study of shared clonotypes between healthy human individuals. This table comes from immunoSEQ multiplex PCR, and its TCRdb copy is limited to in-frame clones, with some not included. Here the sample spans roughly 2,000,000 clones, 93% being singletons. Terminally differentiated effector memory CD45RA+ cells were excluded from the naive CD8 cells, which were CD45RO-negative and positively selected for CCR7. Specimen: naive CD8+ T cells from PBMCs. Receptors were obtained from a man younger than 35 in good health. Some clones in this sample may be carry-over from other donors' samples.

V usage is TRBV19 and J usage is TRBJ1-5; no reliable D call. CDR1 and CDR2 from the germline V gene are LNHDA and SQIVND (reference sequence). This CDR3 contains 14 residues. V gave up 2 bases and J gave up 9 bases, with 14 bases separating them. The CDR3 DNA sequence: TGTGCCAGTAGTATACGGCCGAATATACTGCCCCAGCATTTT. As protein: CASSIRPNILPQHF.

V is TRBV30 and J is TRBJ2-2, with no clear D. V lost 0 bases, J lost 8 bases, and 4 bases lay in between. The CDR3 has 11 amino acids. Germline V gives CDR1 GTSNPN, CDR2 SVGIG (reference sequence). The DNA for the CDR3 is TGTGCCTGGAGTGTACGGGGGGAGCTGTTTTTT. Its translation: CAWSVRGELFF.

The chain joins TRBV18 to TRBJ2-7, with 13 bases fitting TRBD2. CDR1 is KGHSH and CDR2 is LQKENI in the germline V gene. The CDR3 length is 18 residues. Trimming removed 6 bases from V and 3 bases from J; junction bases left unmatched: 14. The CDR3 bases are TGTGCCAGCTCTCCAGACGGACTTAGACTAGCGGGAGGCTACGAGCAGTACTTC. Protein product: CASSPDGLRLAGGYEQYF.

This clone was counted once. V gene TRBV13 combines with J gene TRBJ2-3; 7 positions match TRBD2. Losses at the gene ends were 0 bases for V and 0 bases for J; bases not matched to a gene: 6. The CDR3 runs to 17 residues. CDR1 is PRHDT and CDR2 is FYEKMQ in the germline V gene (reference sequence). CDR3: CASSLGPGGSSTDTQYF. For the CDR3, the DNA is TGTGCCAGCAGCTTAGGCCCGGGCGGGAGCAGCACAGATACGCAGTATTTT.

Note on this clone: Germline and junction disagree at one end, which may indicate a read error. The chain uses TRBV11-2 and TRBJ2-7; D not resolved. Per the germline V gene, CDR1 is SGHAT and CDR2 is FQNNGV. The CDR3 is 14 residues long. CDR3 region: CASSLGLRTSRNSF. The DNA for the CDR3 is TGTGCCAGCAGCTTAGGTTTGCGGACCAGTCGGAATTCCTTC. Combining the CDR3 with reference TRBV11-2 and TRBJ2-7 gives the whole variable domain EAGVAQSPRYKIIEKRQSVAFWCNPISGHATLYWYQQILGQGPKLLIQFQNNGVVDDSQLPKDRFSAERLKGVDSTLKIQPAKLEDSAVYLCASSLGLRTSRNSFGPGTRLTVT.

The chain couples TRBV7-7 to TRBJ2-5; 7 bases are a match to TRBD2. Germline V gene data show CDR1 as SSHAT and CDR2 as FNYEAQ (reference sequence). V lost 5 bases to trimming and J lost 5 bases; unmatched junction nucleotides: 8. The CDR3 sequence is 14 residues long. The CDR3 reads CASSRTGGLETQYF. The CDR3 nucleotides read TGTGCCAGCAGCAGAACGGGAGGACTGGAGACCCAGTACTTC. The whole variable domain, filled in from reference TRBV7-7 and TRBJ2-5, reads GAGVSQSPRYKVTKRGQDVTLRCDPISSHATLYWYQQALGQGPEFLTYFNYEAQPDKSGLPSDRFSAERPEGSISTLTIQRTEQRDSAMYRCASSRTGGLETQYFGPGTRLLVL.

Details on this clone: Other nucleotide sequences in the sample specify the same CDR3. The V gene is TRBV9, the J gene TRBJ1-4, with D unclear. The length of the CDR3 is 15 residues. Germline CDR1 and CDR2: SGDLS and YYNGEE. The V and J ends lost 0 bases and 2 bases respectively, with 8 bases between them. CDR3 DNA sequence: TGTGCCAGCAGCGTAGGGGGAGGCACTAATGAAAAACTGTTTTTT. This sequence encodes CASSVGGGTNEKLFF.

The J gene is TRBJ1-4, the V gene TRBV27, with 7 bases lining up with TRBD1. Trimming removed 7 bases from V and 11 bases from J; junction bases left unmatched: 4. Germline V CDR1 and CDR2: MNHEY, SMNVEV (reference sequence). There are 11 residues in the CDR3. CDR3 region: CASTGGQKLFF. For the CDR3, the DNA is TGTGCCAGCACCGGGGGACAGAAACTGTTTTTT.

The V gene is TRBV28, the J gene TRBJ1-5; D not certain. In germline, CDR1 is MDHEN, CDR2 SYDVKM. This CDR3 is 13 amino acids long. V was trimmed by 10 bases and J by 2 bases, leaving 12 bases between them. The CDR3 DNA follows: TGTGCCACATCCGGATTTGGCAATCAGCCCCAGCATTTT. It translates to CATSGFGNQPQHF.

V and J are TRBV27 and TRBJ2-2, with D unclear. Germline loops: CDR1 MNHEY, CDR2 SMNVEV (reference sequence). The V end was cut by 3 bases, the J end by 1 base, with 9 bases between. The CDR3 has 15 residues. The CDR3 spells CASSFFSVNTGELFF. The CDR3 region has the DNA TGTGCCAGCAGTTTCTTCAGCGTGAACACCGGGGAGCTGTTTTTT.

V and J are TRBV9 and TRBJ2-5, with TRBD2 matching 7 bases. The CDR3 loop spans 16 amino acids. Per the germline V gene, CDR1 is SGDLS and CDR2 is YYNGEE. V lost 3 bases to trimming and J lost 5 bases; unmatched junction nucleotides: 13. Written as DNA, the CDR3 is TGTGCCAGCAGCGCGGGGAAGGCGGGAGCTATTGAGACCCAGTACTTC. It encodes CASSAGKAGAIETQYF.

The rearrangement joins TRBV6-1 to TRBJ2-7; the match to TRBD2 covers 10 bases. The germline gives CDR1 MNHNS, CDR2 SASEGT. V dropped 4 bases and J dropped 2; count of bases not matched to a gene: 2. The CDR3 covers 14 residues. CDR3: CASSALAGAYEQYF. CDR3 sequence (DNA): TGTGCCAGCAGTGCCCTAGCGGGGGCCTACGAGCAGTACTTC.

This chain links TRBV28 with TRBJ2-7, with TRBD2 as a possible D gene (5 bases). Germline CDR1 MDHEN, CDR2 SYDVKM. This CDR3 has 13 residues. The V and J ends lost 5 bases and 4 bases respectively, with 12 bases between them. The CDR3 is CASSEGTIYEQYF. CDR3 in DNA: TGTGCCAGCAGTGAGGGCACTATATACGAGCAGTACTTC. Combining the CDR3 with reference TRBV28 and TRBJ2-7 gives the whole variable domain DVKVTQSSRYLVKRTGEKVFLECVQDMDHENMFWYRQDPGLGLRLIYFSYDVKMKEKGDIPEGYSVSREKKERFSLILESASTNQTSMYLCASSEGTIYEQYFGPGTRLTVT.

The rearrangement joins TRBV7-6 to TRBJ2-3; no clear D gene. The germline gives CDR1 SGHVS, CDR2 FNYEAQ. The CDR3 has 13 residues. Trimming pared 3 bases from V and 2 bases from J, leaving 6 bases between. In DNA, the CDR3 is TGTGCCAGCAGCTTTACGACCACAGATACGCAGTATTTT. Translation: CASSFTTTDTQYF.

The CDR3 spells CAGGFTGTDTQYF. CDR3 bases: TGTGCTGGGGGGTTTACGGGCACAGATACGCAGTATTTT. The J gene is TRBJ2-3, the V gene TRBV7-9, with a tentative D call TRBD2 (6 bases). The germline CDR1 and CDR2 sequences are SEHNR and FQNEAQ (reference sequence). CDR3 length: 13 amino acids.

As concerns this clone: This sample also contains other DNA sequences that code for the same CDR3. As DNA, the CDR3 is TGCGCCAGCAGCCAGGGACTTACCTACGAGCAGTACTTC. It encodes CASSQGLTYEQYF. The chain employs TRBV5-1 and TRBJ2-7; possible D gene TRBD2, 6 bases. The germline gives CDR1 SGHRS, CDR2 YFSETQ. V lost 4 bases, J lost 2 bases, and 10 bases lay in between. The CDR3 consists of 13 residues.

The chain recombines TRBV27 with TRBJ2-2; 8 bases fit TRBD1. The CDR3 contains 16 residues. V lost 2 bases to trimming and J lost 5 bases; unmatched junction nucleotides: 7. CDR1 is MNHEY and CDR2 is SMNVEV in the germline V gene (reference sequence). The CDR3 reads CASSLSGRGLTGELFF. The CDR3 DNA follows: TGTGCCAGCAGTTTAAGCGGCAGGGGGCTTACCGGGGAGCTGTTTTTT.

This chain joins TRBV11-2 and TRBJ2-5; 10 nucleotides match TRBD2. V shed 5 bases, J shed 7 bases, and the junction held 19 bases outside the gene matches. CDR1 and CDR2 (germline): SGHAT, FQNNGV. This CDR3 contains 18 residues. CDR3 coding DNA: TGTGCCAGCAGCCTACTGAAGAGGACTAGCGGCTGGCTGGGGACCCAGTACTTC. Amino acids: CASSLLKRTSGWLGTQYF.

The rearrangement links TRBV19 to TRBJ1-4, with 8 bases identical to TRBD1. The V and J ends lost 7 bases and 5 bases, in that order; junction bases with no gene match: 12. The CDR3 has 16 residues. Per the germline V gene, CDR1 is LNHDA and CDR2 is SQIVND (reference sequence). CDR3 bases: TGTGCCAGTATTGACGGACAGGGAGGAGGAAATGAAAAACTGTTTTTT. This codes for CASIDGQGGGNEKLFF.

In the case of this clone: This same CDR3 is encoded by further DNA sequences in the sample. The genes are TRBV9 and TRBJ2-7, with unresolved D. Trimming cost V 3 bases and J 1 base, with 8 bases left between them. Germline loops: CDR1 SGDLS, CDR2 YYNGEE. The CDR3 contains 13 residues. CDR3 residues: CASSEGSSYEQYF. Here the CDR3 DNA reads TGTGCCAGCAGCGAAGGAAGTTCCTACGAGCAGTACTTC.

The rearrangement links TRBV2 to TRBJ2-7, with TRBD1 matching 10 bases. The CDR3 is 15 amino acids. Germline V CDR1 and CDR2: SNHLY, FYNNEI. V lost 1 base, J lost 3 bases, and 3 bases stayed unmatched. The CDR3 DNA sequence: TGTGCCAGCAGTGAAGGGACAGGGGGATACTACGAGCAGTACTTC. The encoded protein is CASSEGTGGYYEQYF.

The rearrangement links TRBV19 to TRBJ2-3; 10 positions agree with TRBD2. With 7 bases clipped from V and 4 bases from J, the junction kept 8 bases outside the gene matches. This CDR3 is 15 amino acids long. Germline V gives CDR1 LNHDA, CDR2 SQIVND (reference sequence). The DNA for the CDR3 is TGTGCCAGTACAAGACTAGCGGGTTTCGCAGATACGCAGTATTTT. Translation: CASTRLAGFADTQYF.

This clone was found once. The identical CDR3 is also encoded by other nucleotide sequences in the sample. The chain uses TRBV4-3 and TRBJ1-1, with D tentatively TRBD1 (5 bases). The CDR3 covers 14 residues. V lost 1 base, J lost 2 bases, and 8 bases lay in between. The germline V gene has CDR1 LGHNA and CDR2 YSLEER. CDR3 protein: CASSQGQGNTEAFF. The CDR3 bases are TGCGCCAGCAGCCAAGGGCAGGGTAACACTGAAGCTTTCTTT.

This sequence joins TRBV27 and TRBJ1-5, with D hard to call. The length of the CDR3 is 15 residues. Germline V gene lookup returns CDR1 MNHEY and CDR2 SMNVEV (reference sequence). V lost 6 bases, J lost 2 bases, and 14 bases lay in between. CDR3 nucleotide sequence: TGTGCCAGCAGAGCAAGAGCCGGTGGCAATCAGCCCCAGCATTTT. This translates into CASRARAGGNQPQHF.

The chain is built from TRBV7-9 and TRBJ2-7; no reliable D call. Germline V gene data show CDR1 as SEHNR and CDR2 as FQNEAQ (reference sequence). The CDR3 length is 13 residues. Trimming pared 5 bases from V and 1 base from J, leaving 9 bases between. CDR3 region: CASSAQNSYEQYF. The CDR3 DNA follows: TGTGCCAGCAGCGCCCAAAATTCCTACGAGCAGTACTTC.

The chain carries TRBV21-1 and TRBJ1-5. TRBV21-1 corresponds to a pseudogene. This CDR3 spans 19 amino acids. The CDR3 loop reads CASSKSGGGRAYSNQPQHF. The CDR3 DNA reads as TGTGCCAGCAGCAAATCGGGGGGGGGCAGGGCGTATAGCAATCAGCCCCAGCATTTT.

The rearrangement joins TRBV28 to TRBJ1-2; 7 nucleotides agree with TRBD1. Germline V gene lookup returns CDR1 MDHEN and CDR2 SYDVKM. CDR3 length: 15 amino acids. Germline trimming cut 6 bases from V and 5 bases from J; bases unmatched to any gene: 12. CDR3 region: CASRLLQGTAYGYTF. For the CDR3, the DNA is TGTGCCAGCAGACTACTACAAGGGACAGCTTATGGCTACACCTTC.